This T cell receptor (beta chain) was sequenced during a study of T cells in localized non-small cell lung cancer. Whole-study results and caveats: With higher T cell density in blood came longer overall survival. Multi-region tumor sequencing was not done, so intratumor heterogeneity could not be excluded. Clonality of T cells reached its maximum in uninvolved adjacent lung, surpassing tumor. Median around 56 top-100 tumor clones were shared with paired adjacent lung.

Germline CDR1 is LNHDA and CDR2 is SQIVND (reference sequence). V was cut by 3 bases and J by 2 bases, with 15 bases left in between. This CDR3 is built from 16 residues. TCRdb's table, derived via immunoSEQ multiplex PCR, lists solely in-frame clones and lacks some. Here the sample spans under 2,000 clones, about two fifths being singletons. On this clone itself: The antigen is unknown.

The receptor comes from a male donor older than 55 with stage II lung adenocarcinoma. The source material was lung tumor tissue, sampled before any cancer treatment. V usage is TRBV19 and J usage is TRBJ2-3; a possible D gene is TRBD1 (5 bases). The CDR3 coding sequence is TGTGCCAGTAGTATGCGGCAGGGCCCTCACACAGATACGCAGTATTTT. It codes for CASSMRQGPHTDTQYF.